This TCR beta chain was obtained from a study of blood T cell repertoires in COVID-19. Overall study context: Sources were T cells, B-cell-depleted T cells, or PBMCs; the material itself was cDNA or gDNA.

In the authors' workflow: For nucleated cells, counts were estimated from reference gene primer amplification. Produced via immunoSEQ multiplex PCR; TCRdb's table is partial and in-frame only. V and J calls and clone size are as listed in that table; D and trimming were resolved from the DNA. The profile shows about 150,000 clones, roughly 90% of them singletons. The V gene's germline CDR1 is GTSNPN and CDR2 SVGIG (reference sequence). This CDR3 region has 20 residues. J was trimmed by 2 bases and V by 0 bases; bases with no gene match: 18. The chain employs TRBV30 and TRBJ2-7; 11 bases are a match to TRBD1. Specimen: peripheral blood. This TCR was recovered from a human donor in a cohort sampled during active COVID-19. As DNA, the CDR3 is TGTGCCTGGAGTGTACGTATGAGGACAGGGGGCGCACTTAATCCCTACGAGCAGTACTTC. Translated, it gives CAWSVRMRTGGALNPYEQYF.